This passage covers 19 T cell receptor beta chains from one sample sequenced in a study of cytomegalovirus exposure and HLA in healthy donors. A multiplex PCR was run with 60 Vbeta primers and 13 Jbeta primers. The data were produced by immunoSEQ multiplex PCR, yet TCRdb's version contains in-frame clones alone and is incomplete. The sample shows about 160,000 clones, around 80% of them seen only once. The sequencing sample was made of PBMCs. The origin of the receptors is a boy between 2 and 15 years old in good health and CMV-seronegative.

The CDR3 loop reads CASSLDRGTEPQHF. In nucleotides, the CDR3 is TGTGCCAGCAGCTTGGACAGGGGAACGGAGCCCCAGCATTTT. V usage is TRBV5-4 and J usage is TRBJ1-5; TRBD1 matches at 7 bases. Trimming took 0 bases from V and 8 from J; bases not matched to a gene: 5. The CDR3 extends over 14 amino acids. Germline V gene lookup returns CDR1 SGHNT and CDR2 YYREEE (reference sequence).

The V gene is TRBV7-9, the J gene TRBJ2-5, with a tentative D call TRBD2 (6 bases). The ends were cut back, 1 base at V and 5 bases at J, with 14 bases in the middle. The CDR3 contains 15 residues. Germline V gives CDR1 SEHNR, CDR2 FQNEAQ (reference sequence). CDR3 DNA sequence: TGTGCCAGCAGCTTAGGTCGGGGGAGGTCTGAGACCCAGTACTTC. This translates into CASSLGRGRSETQYF.

The rearrangement joins TRBV30 to TRBJ2-3, with D maybe TRBD1 (5 bases). This CDR3 comprises 16 residues. Deletions cut 3 bases from V and 1 base from J, with 17 bases between. Looked up from germline, CDR1 is GTSNPN and CDR2 is SVGIG (reference sequence). The CDR3 sequence is CAWRDTGFGGTDTQYF. CDR3 bases: TGTGCCTGGAGGGACACAGGCTTCGGCGGCACAGATACGCAGTATTTT.

This clone appeared once. The genes are TRBV6-5 and TRBJ1-1, with D possibly being TRBD1 (6 bases). Germline-derived CDR1 and CDR2 are MNHEY and SVGAGI. There are 14 residues in the CDR3. V was clipped by 6 bases and J by 1 base, with 12 bases between them. The CDR3 nucleotides are TGTGCCAGCAGACCCGGGACAACGAACACTGAAGCTTTCTTT. Translation: CASRPGTTNTEAFF.

The chain couples TRBV4-1 to TRBJ2-1; 8 positions agree with TRBD1. This CDR3 has 15 amino acids. Trimming at V came to 0 bases and at J to 10 bases, leaving 8 bases not matched to a gene. Per the germline V gene, CDR1 is MGHRA and CDR2 is YSYEKL. In DNA form, the CDR3 reads TGCGCCAGCAGCCAAGATAGGAGCAGGGGGCAAGAGCAGTTCTTC. The encoded protein is CASSQDRSRGQEQFF.

In nucleotides, the CDR3 is TGTGCCAGCAGTGAAAACAGGGGGCGCAGCTATGGCTACACCTTC. It is translated as CASSENRGRSYGYTF. The chain employs TRBV2 and TRBJ1-2; 9 bases are shared with TRBD1. This CDR3 comprises 15 residues. The germline V gene encodes CDR1 SNHLY and CDR2 FYNNEI. V gave up 2 bases and J gave up 4 bases; unmatched junction bases: 5.

This clone showed up just once. This rearrangement joins TRBV5-6 to TRBJ2-1; 7 nucleotides match TRBD1. Germline trimming cut 3 bases from V and 16 bases from J; bases unmatched to any gene: 10. From germline, CDR1 is SGHDT and CDR2 YYEEEE. The CDR3 length is 12 residues. CDR3 residues: CASSSYSGGDFF. The CDR3 bases are TGTGCCAGCAGCTCCTACTCAGGGGGAGATTTCTTC.

The CDR3 sequence is CASSDEVQFQPQHF. CDR3 nucleotide sequence: TGTGCCAGCAGTGACGAAGTACAGTTTCAGCCCCAGCATTTT. V gene TRBV6-1 combines with J gene TRBJ1-5, with unresolved D. CDR3 length: 14 residues. Germline V gene lookup returns CDR1 MNHNS and CDR2 SASEGT. V was clipped by 3 bases and J by 6 bases, with 12 bases between them.

The rearrangement links TRBV6-5 to TRBJ2-5, with 9 bases lining up with TRBD2. CDR3 length: 15 amino acids. V shed 7 bases and J 3 bases; nucleotides not matched to a gene: 9. The germline V gene has CDR1 MNHEY and CDR2 SVGAGI. The DNA of the CDR3 is TGTGCCAGCACCGCGGGAGGGCCTGAGGAAGAGACCCAGTACTTC. It specifies CASTAGGPEEETQYF.

The CDR3 DNA reads TGTGCCAGCAGCCCTGGACTGCCGAACACTGAAGCTTTCTTT. This translates into CASSPGLPNTEAFF. V and J are TRBV27 and TRBJ1-1; D uncertain. V lost 6 bases to trimming and J lost 1 base, with 12 bases between them. Germline CDR1 reads MNHEY; CDR2 reads SMNVEV (reference sequence). This CDR3 is 14 amino acids long.

This chain uses TRBV15 with TRBJ2-5; tentatively, D is TRBD1 (6 bases). In germline, CDR1 is LNHNV, CDR2 YYDKDF (reference sequence). This CDR3 spans 15 amino acids. V gave up 2 bases and J gave up 5 bases, with 15 bases separating them. CDR3 region: CATSRLSERGETQYF. Here the CDR3 DNA reads TGTGCCACCAGCAGACTATCGGAAAGGGGGGAGACCCAGTACTTC.

This rearrangement joins TRBV5-1 to TRBJ2-5; TRBD2 matches at 10 bases. CDR1 SGHRS and CDR2 YFSETQ come from the germline V gene. CDR3 length: 17 residues. Germline trimming cut 3 bases from V and 5 bases from J; bases unmatched to any gene: 13. For the CDR3, the DNA is TGCGCCAGCAGCTCAACTAGCGGGACCCGGCCTCAGGAGACCCAGTACTTC. Protein sequence: CASSSTSGTRPQETQYF.

This clone was picked up one time. The chain employs TRBV7-2 and TRBJ1-4; D gene ambiguous. Deletions cut 1 base from V and 1 base from J, with 10 bases between. The germline V gene has CDR1 SGHTA and CDR2 FQGNSA. The CDR3 spans 16 residues. This CDR3 is CASSLGLSVTNEKLFF. DNA of the CDR3: TGTGCCAGCAGCTTAGGGTTATCGGTAACTAATGAAAAACTGTTTTTT.

The rearrangement links TRBV4-1 to TRBJ2-5, with D uncertain. The CDR3 length is 16 residues. The germline gives CDR1 MGHRA, CDR2 YSYEKL. The V gene lost 0 bases and the J gene lost 6 bases, with 17 bases spanning the gap. CDR3 nucleotide sequence: TGCGCCAGCAGCCAAGATACCGCTAGGATTTCAAAGACCCAGTACTTC. This encodes CASSQDTARISKTQYF.

The chain links TRBV29-1 to TRBJ2-5; 7 positions match TRBD1. The assigned J gene may be wrong: the sequence end matches TRBJ2-7 better. Per germline, CDR1 SQVTM and CDR2 ANQGSEA. CDR3 length: 13 amino acids. CDR3 amino acids: CSVEEQGIYEQYF. The CDR3 DNA sequence: TGCAGCGTTGAAGAACAGGGGATCTACGAGCAGTACTTC.

The chain joins TRBV30 to TRBJ2-7; D is uncertain. Germline lookup yields CDR1 GTSNPN and CDR2 SVGIG (reference sequence). CDR3 size: 13 residues. V was clipped by 0 bases and J by 3 bases, with 9 bases between them. CDR3 loop: CAWSVSGVYEQYF. Here the CDR3 DNA reads TGTGCCTGGAGTGTTTCAGGCGTCTACGAGCAGTACTTC.

In its sample, this clone was seen once. The rearrangement joins TRBV2 to TRBJ2-3; 9 bases line up with TRBD1. V was clipped by 8 bases and J by 4 bases; unmatched bases: 10. The CDR3 covers 15 residues. CDR1 and CDR2 (germline): SNHLY, FYNNEI. CDR3 nucleotide sequence: TGTGCCAGCGGGGCCTCGGGACAGGGCCCAGATACGCAGTATTTT. It specifies CASGASGQGPDTQYF. Combining the CDR3 with reference TRBV2 and TRBJ2-3 gives the whole variable domain EPEVTQTPSHQVTQMGQEVILRCVPISNHLYFYWYRQILGQKVEFLVSFYNNEISEKSEIFDDQFSVERPDGSNFTLKIRSTKLEDSAMYFCASGASGQGPDTQYFGPGTRLTVL.

The V call is TRBV5-1, the J call TRBJ2-3, with a possible D match to TRBD2 (5 bases). Per germline, CDR1 SGHRS and CDR2 YFSETQ. V lost 4 bases and J lost 4, with 16 bases in between. This CDR3 has 15 residues. This CDR3 is CASSAALGVADTQYF. The DNA for the CDR3 is TGCGCCAGCAGCGCAGCATTGGGAGTGGCAGATACGCAGTATTTT.

The CDR3 loop reads CASSPPRTGNTEAFF. The CDR3 DNA sequence: TGTGCCAGCAGTCCCCCGAGGACAGGGAACACTGAAGCTTTCTTT. V is TRBV6-6 and J is TRBJ1-1; 7 bases are shared with TRBD1. Germline V lookup: CDR1 MNHNY, CDR2 SVGAGI (reference sequence). The V gene end was trimmed by 5 bases and the J gene end by 1 base; junction bases not matched to a gene: 7. The length of the CDR3 is 15 residues.